The 28 T cell receptor beta chains given below trace back to one sample, sequenced in a study of cytomegalovirus exposure and HLA in healthy donors listed by TCRdb under 2017. Receptors were amplified or captured by the immunoSEQ multiplex PCR assay. The multiplex PCR relied on a mix of 60 forward primers for TCR Vbeta segments and 13 reverse primers for TCR Jbeta segments. TCRdb mirrors the immuneACCESS table, restricted to in-frame sequences. Some clones are absent from its copies; in checked studies, under half trace to an unresolved V gene, and the reason for the others is unknown. Within this sample are roughly 200,000 clones, with roughly 13% of them counted one time only. The ten largest clones capture roughly 7.7% of the sample. The sample consisted of PBMCs. These receptors all stem from a middle-aged man in good health and CMV-seropositive.

The V gene is TRBV7-2, the J gene TRBJ1-4; the D gene is possibly TRBD1 (6 bases). Trimming shortened V by 5 bases and J by 8 bases, and 15 bases separated the two germline ends. The CDR3 covers 14 residues. Germline CDR1 SGHTA, CDR2 FQGNSA. CDR3 sequence reads: CASSLGGAGEKLFF. The CDR3 DNA sequence: TGTGCCAGCAGCCTGGGGGGGGCAGGGGAAAAACTGTTTTTT.

This clone has a handful of counts. The chain links TRBV6-5 to TRBJ1-2; TRBD1 might be the D (6 bases). V was shortened by 6 bases and J by 8 bases, with 19 bases between the two germline ends. The CDR3 has 14 residues. Germline assignment: CDR1 MNHEY and CDR2 SVGAGI. CDR3 amino acids: CASSQRTVARGYTF. The CDR3, as DNA: TGTGCCAGCAGCCAACGGACAGTTGCTCGCGGCTACACCTTC.

This chain links TRBV7-2 with TRBJ2-1; D might be TRBD2 (6 bases). Germline CDR1 is SGHTA and CDR2 is FQGNSA. This CDR3 has 13 amino acids. The ends were cut back, 5 bases at V and 10 bases at J, with 15 bases in the middle. Here the CDR3 reads CASSGGTPGEQFF. CDR3 in DNA: TGTGCCAGCAGCGGAGGGACCCCAGGCGAGCAGTTCTTC. Supplemented by reference TRBV7-2 and TRBJ2-1, the full variable domain reads GAGVSQSPSNKVTEKGKDVELRCDPISGHTALYWYRQSLGQGLEFLIYFQGNSAPDKSGLPSDRFSAERTGGSVSTLTIQRTQQEDSAVYLCASSGGTPGEQFFGPGTRLTVL.

A few counts support this clone. The gene calls are TRBV28 and TRBJ1-6; the match to TRBD1 covers 8 bases. The CDR3 is 14 amino acids. The ends lost 6 bases at V and 9 bases at J; junction bases unmatched: 7. The germline V gene encodes CDR1 MDHEN and CDR2 SYDVKM. This CDR3 is CASSRGQGGSPLHF. The CDR3, as DNA: TGTGCCAGCAGCCGAGGACAGGGAGGTTCACCCCTCCACTTT. The whole variable domain, filled in from reference TRBV28 and TRBJ1-6, reads DVKVTQSSRYLVKRTGEKVFLECVQDMDHENMFWYRQDPGLGLRLIYFSYDVKMKEKGDIPEGYSVSREKKERFSLILESASTNQTSMYLCASSRGQGGSPLHFGNGTRLTVT.

V is TRBV6-5 and J is TRBJ1-1; 8 nucleotides align to TRBD1. CDR1 and CDR2 from the germline V gene are MNHEY and SVGAGI. The CDR3 has 14 amino acids. The J segment lost 6 bases and the V segment lost 7 bases, leaving 10 bases of the junction unmatched. The CDR3, as DNA: TGTGCCAGCATACCCAAGGTACAGGGGGCTGAAGCTTTCTTT. Amino acid sequence: CASIPKVQGAEAFF.

Notes on this clone: Other DNA sequences in the same sample also yield this CDR3. The chain employs TRBV6-5 and TRBJ1-2; the match to TRBD1 covers 9 bases. This CDR3 has 13 residues. The V and J ends lost 4 bases and 8 bases, in that order; junction bases with no gene match: 5. CDR1 is MNHEY, CDR2 SVGAGI, per germline. The CDR3 DNA follows: TGTGCCAGCAGTTTGACAACAGGGGGCGGCTACACCTTC. Translation: CASSLTTGGGYTF.

The J gene is TRBJ2-1, the V gene TRBV4-1, with a tentative D call TRBD2 (5 bases). The germline CDR1 and CDR2 sequences are MGHRA and YSYEKL. The CDR3 extends over 18 amino acids. V shed 2 bases and J shed 0 bases, with 17 bases lying between them. The CDR3 sequence is CASSQPPNSAFSYNEQFF. Written as DNA, the CDR3 is TGCGCCAGCAGCCAACCTCCTAATAGCGCCTTCTCCTACAATGAGCAGTTCTTC.

The rearrangement uses TRBV7-3 and TRBJ2-7; 8 nucleotides agree with TRBD1. The V gene end was trimmed by 5 bases and the J gene end by 1 base; junction bases not matched to a gene: 4. Germline CDR1 and CDR2: SGHTA and FQGTGA. CDR3 length equals 14 residues. For the CDR3, the DNA is TGTGCCAGCAGCCCGGGACAGGCTTCCTACGAGCAGTACTTC. This encodes CASSPGQASYEQYF.

This clone was counted only a few times. The CDR3 is CASSSAWAGEAFF. In nucleotides, the CDR3 is TGTGCCAGCAGCTCCGCATGGGCAGGTGAAGCTTTCTTT. This chain joins TRBV7-9 and TRBJ1-1; D gene uncertain. The CDR3 covers 13 residues. V dropped 4 bases and J dropped 7 bases, with 13 bases sitting between them. The V gene's germline CDR1 is SEHNR and CDR2 FQNEAQ (reference sequence). The complete variable domain, with remaining parts taken from reference TRBV7-9 and TRBJ1-1, reads DTGVSQNPRHKITKRGQNVTFRCDPISEHNRLYWYRQTLGQGPEFLTYFQNEAQLEKSRLLSDRFSAERPKGSFSTLEIQRTEQGDSAMYLCASSSAWAGEAFFGQGTRLTVV.

In its sample, this clone was seen a few times. V usage is TRBV2 and J usage is TRBJ1-2, with 9 bases fitting TRBD1. V was clipped by 5 bases and J by 7 bases; unmatched bases: 11. Germline V gene lookup returns CDR1 SNHLY and CDR2 FYNNEI. This CDR3 region has 15 residues. The CDR3 sequence is CASSPQGARGGGYTF. The CDR3 DNA reads TGTGCCAGCAGTCCACAGGGGGCGCGAGGTGGTGGCTACACCTTC.

There are a few counts of this clone. CDR3 sequence: CASSLARETQYF. CDR3 in DNA: TGTGCCAGCAGCTTAGCCCGAGAGACCCAGTACTTC. The chain links TRBV11-3 to TRBJ2-5; D is unresolved. Per germline, CDR1 SGHNT and CDR2 YENEEA. V lost 1 base and J 4 bases, leaving 4 bases between the germline ends. CDR3 length: 12 amino acids.

This clone was recorded a few times. The chain is built from TRBV5-6 and TRBJ1-3; D remains ambiguous. The germline CDR1 and CDR2 sequences are SGHDT and YYEEEE. The CDR3 sequence is 17 residues long. With 0 bases removed from V and 0 bases from J, the gap between germline ends came to 13 bases. The CDR3 nucleotides read TGTGCCAGCAGCTTGGTCGGGGAAATTTACTCTGGAAACACCATATATTTT. Residues: CASSLVGEIYSGNTIYF. Using reference TRBV5-6 and TRBJ1-3 for the parts outside the CDR3, the full variable domain is DAGVTQSPTHLIKTRGQQVTLRCSPKSGHDTVSWYQQALGQGPQFIFQYYEEEERQRGNFPDRFSGHQFPNYSSELNVNALLLGDSALYLCASSLVGEIYSGNTIYFGEGSWLTVV.

The CDR3 DNA is TGCAGCGTTACTCACCGGAGCTCCTACAATGAGCAGTTCTTC. Translated: CSVTHRSSYNEQFF. The rearrangement links TRBV29-1 to TRBJ2-1; D call uncertain. CDR1 is SQVTM and CDR2 is ANQGSEA in the germline V gene. V shed 5 bases and J shed 0 bases, with 11 bases lying between them. The CDR3 loop spans 14 amino acids.

This clone has a handful of counts. The chain has TRBV7-2 and TRBJ1-1; 9 bases map to TRBD1. The length of the CDR3 is 15 residues. V shed 6 bases and J 4 bases; nucleotides not matched to a gene: 9. The germline gives CDR1 SGHTA, CDR2 FQGNSA. CDR3 bases: TGTGCCAGCAGGCCAAACAGGGGGCAGGGCACTGAAGCTTTCTTT. Amino acids: CASRPNRGQGTEAFF.

The chain uses TRBV7-8 and TRBJ1-2, with TRBD1 as a possible D gene (5 bases). Trimming took 0 bases from V and 0 from J, leaving 8 bases between them. Per germline, CDR1 SGHVS and CDR2 FQNEAQ. The CDR3 length is 15 residues. The CDR3 protein is CASSLAPGTNYGYTF. CDR3 coding DNA: TGTGCCAGCAGCTTAGCGCCAGGGACTAACTATGGCTACACCTTC.

This clone was seen a handful of times. The V gene is TRBV13, the J gene TRBJ2-7; D not certain. CDR3 length: 13 residues. CDR1 PRHDT and CDR2 FYEKMQ come from the germline V gene (reference sequence). Trimming shortened V by 3 bases and J by 2 bases, and 8 bases separated the two germline ends. CDR3 amino acids: CASSLAVTYEQYF. The CDR3 region has the DNA TGTGCCAGCAGCTTGGCGGTTACCTACGAGCAGTACTTC.

The V call is TRBV5-1, the J call TRBJ1-2, with D tentatively TRBD1 (6 bases). The length of the CDR3 is 14 residues. Germline values: CDR1 SGHRS, CDR2 YFSETQ. Trimming pared 0 bases from V and 4 bases from J, leaving 10 bases between. CDR3 nucleotide sequence: TGCGCCAGCAGCTTGGAAGGGGGGGGCTATGGCTACACCTTC. Its translation: CASSLEGGGYGYTF.

This chain connects TRBV2 to TRBJ1-4, with 9 bases fitting TRBD1. The J segment lost 9 bases and the V segment lost 4 bases, leaving 9 bases of the junction unmatched. The CDR3 sequence is 15 residues long. Germline V gene sequence: CDR1 SNHLY, CDR2 FYNNEI. The CDR3 region is CASSVLQGAVKKLFF. In DNA form, the CDR3 reads TGTGCCAGCAGTGTCCTACAGGGGGCGGTAAAAAAACTGTTTTTT.

This clone was seen a few times. The V gene is TRBV6-5, the J gene TRBJ1-6; 7 bases map to TRBD1. This CDR3 comprises 14 residues. Germline assignment: CDR1 MNHEY and CDR2 SVGAGI. V lost 2 bases to trimming and J lost 8 bases; unmatched junction nucleotides: 3. The CDR3 is CASSYGQGDSPLHF. CDR3 DNA: TGTGCCAGCAGTTACGGTCAGGGGGATTCACCCCTCCACTTT.

The chain joins TRBV6-1 to TRBJ1-3; the D gene is possibly TRBD1 (5 bases). The CDR3 contains 15 residues. V was cut by 3 bases and J by 8 bases, with 17 bases left in between. The V gene's germline CDR1 is MNHNS and CDR2 SASEGT. CDR3: CASSDRVEKFYTIYF. The DNA for the CDR3 is TGTGCCAGCAGTGACAGGGTTGAGAAGTTTTACACCATATATTTT.

The rearrangement joins TRBV28 to TRBJ1-5, with D perhaps TRBD1 (5 bases). V was pared by 8 bases and J by 6 bases, with 11 bases between. This CDR3 has 12 residues. Germline V gives CDR1 MDHEN, CDR2 SYDVKM. The CDR3 spells CASGDWSQPQHF. The CDR3 coding sequence is TGTGCCAGCGGGGACTGGAGTCAGCCCCAGCATTTT.

The gene calls are TRBV5-1 and TRBJ2-1, with D maybe TRBD1 (7 bases). Germline CDR1 reads SGHRS; CDR2 reads YFSETQ. The length of the CDR3 is 19 residues. The V end lost 3 bases, the J end lost 0 bases, and 22 bases lay between the germline ends. This CDR3 reads CASSWKQGTSLSSYNEQFF. CDR3 nucleotides: TGCGCCAGCAGCTGGAAACAGGGGACTTCCCTAAGCTCCTACAATGAGCAGTTCTTC.

The V and J genes are TRBV7-2 and TRBJ2-1; no clear D. CDR1 SGHTA and CDR2 FQGNSA come from the germline V gene. The CDR3 totals 17 residues. Trimming removed 5 bases from V and 1 base from J, with 18 bases in between. The CDR3 here is CASSLDPSRPSYNEQFF. The CDR3 DNA is TGTGCCAGCAGCCTTGACCCCTCCAGGCCGTCCTACAATGAGCAGTTCTTC. The full variable domain, with the rest looked up from reference TRBV7-2 and TRBJ2-1, is GAGVSQSPSNKVTEKGKDVELRCDPISGHTALYWYRQSLGQGLEFLIYFQGNSAPDKSGLPSDRFSAERTGGSVSTLTIQRTQQEDSAVYLCASSLDPSRPSYNEQFFGPGTRLTVL.

The gene calls are TRBV15 and TRBJ1-5; TRBD1 matches 9 bases. Germline V lookup: CDR1 LNHNV, CDR2 YYDKDF (reference sequence). V shed 5 bases, J shed 6 bases, and the junction held 11 bases outside the gene matches. The CDR3 loop spans 16 amino acids. CDR3: CATSQGGQGKSQPQHF. DNA for the CDR3: TGTGCCACCAGCCAGGGGGGACAGGGAAAATCTCAGCCCCAGCATTTT.

For this clone: The sample has other DNA sequences that encode this CDR3 too. V usage is TRBV7-2 and J usage is TRBJ2-3; 14 bases fit TRBD2. V dropped 4 bases and J dropped 5; count of bases not matched to a gene: 5. From germline, CDR1 is SGHTA and CDR2 FQGNSA. The CDR3 extends over 16 amino acids. CDR3 sequence: CASSSTSGGARDTQYF. CDR3 in DNA: TGTGCCAGCAGCTCGACTAGCGGGGGGGCTAGAGATACGCAGTATTTT.

The rearrangement uses TRBV7-9 and TRBJ1-2, with TRBD1 identical over 11 bases. The V gene's germline CDR1 is SEHNR and CDR2 FQNEAQ (reference sequence). This CDR3 region has 15 residues. The V and J ends lost 3 bases and 7 bases, in that order; junction bases with no gene match: 7. The CDR3 region is CASSFRDRGDSGYTF. The CDR3 nucleotides read TGTGCCAGCAGCTTCCGGGACAGGGGGGATAGTGGCTACACCTTC.

This clone was counted between two and nine times. This chain connects TRBV28 to TRBJ2-7; TRBD1 aligns across 8 bases. This CDR3 contains 13 residues. The V gene end was trimmed by 6 bases and the J gene end by 4 bases; junction bases not matched to a gene: 5. Germline values: CDR1 MDHEN, CDR2 SYDVKM. CDR3 bases: TGTGCCAGCAGAGCAGGGGGCAGGTACGAGCAGTACTTC. Translated: CASRAGGRYEQYF. Full variable domain (missing parts from reference TRBV28 and TRBJ2-7): DVKVTQSSRYLVKRTGEKVFLECVQDMDHENMFWYRQDPGLGLRLIYFSYDVKMKEKGDIPEGYSVSREKKERFSLILESASTNQTSMYLCASRAGGRYEQYFGPGTRLTVT.

The rearrangement uses TRBV18 and TRBJ1-2; the D is unclear. The CDR3 is made up of 16 amino acids. V was trimmed by 1 base and J by 4 bases, leaving 16 bases between them. Per the germline V gene, CDR1 is KGHSH and CDR2 is LQKENI. CDR3 bases: TGTGCCAGCTCACCACTCCGGCAGCCTGGCGGCTATGGCTACACCTTC. It encodes CASSPLRQPGGYGYTF.